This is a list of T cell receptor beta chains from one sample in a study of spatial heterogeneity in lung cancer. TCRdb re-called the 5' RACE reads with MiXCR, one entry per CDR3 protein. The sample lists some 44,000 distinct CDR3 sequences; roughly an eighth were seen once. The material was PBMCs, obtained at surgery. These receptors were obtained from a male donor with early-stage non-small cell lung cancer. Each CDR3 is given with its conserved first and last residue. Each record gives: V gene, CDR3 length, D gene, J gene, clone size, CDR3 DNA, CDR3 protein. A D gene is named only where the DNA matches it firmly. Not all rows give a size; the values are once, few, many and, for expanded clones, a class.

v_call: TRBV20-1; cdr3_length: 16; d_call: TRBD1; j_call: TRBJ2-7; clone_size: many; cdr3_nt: TGCAGTGCTAGAGCCACCGAGACAGGGGGAGGCTACGAGCAGTACTTC; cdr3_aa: CSARATETGGGYEQYF
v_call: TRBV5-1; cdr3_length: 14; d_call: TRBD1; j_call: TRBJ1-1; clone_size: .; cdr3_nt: TGCGCCAGCAGCTTAGGGACAGGGGTGACTGAAGCTTTCTTT; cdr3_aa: CASSLGTGVTEAFF
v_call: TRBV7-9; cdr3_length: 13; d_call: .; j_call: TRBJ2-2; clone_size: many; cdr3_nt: TGTGCCAGCAGCGACGGAATCACCGGGGAGCTGTTTTTT; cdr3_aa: CASSDGITGELFF
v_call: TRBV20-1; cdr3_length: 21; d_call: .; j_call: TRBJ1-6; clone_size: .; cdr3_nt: TGCAGTGCTAGAGCCACCCCCCGGAGAGGAGGCCACCTGAGAGATAATTCACCCCTCCACTTT; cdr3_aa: CSARATPRRGGHLRDNSPLHF
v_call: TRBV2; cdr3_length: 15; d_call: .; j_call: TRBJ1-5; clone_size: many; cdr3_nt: TGTGCCAGCACTGAACAGGGACCGGGACTCCAGCCCCAGCATTTT; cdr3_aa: CASTEQGPGLQPQHF
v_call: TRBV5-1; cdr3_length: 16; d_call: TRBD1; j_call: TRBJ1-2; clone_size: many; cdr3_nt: TGCGCCAGCAGCTTGGGTGCCGGGACAGGAAACTATGGCTACACCTTC; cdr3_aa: CASSLGAGTGNYGYTF
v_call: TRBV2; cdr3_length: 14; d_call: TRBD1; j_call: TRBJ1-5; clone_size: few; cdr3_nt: TGTGCCAGCAGGGTGACAGGGTCAGGACAGCCCCAGCATTTT; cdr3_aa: CASRVTGSGQPQHF
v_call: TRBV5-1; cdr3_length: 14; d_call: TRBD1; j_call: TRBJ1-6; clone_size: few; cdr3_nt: TGCGCCAGCCGGACAGGGGATGGGGTTTCACCCCTCCACTTT; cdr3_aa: CASRTGDGVSPLHF
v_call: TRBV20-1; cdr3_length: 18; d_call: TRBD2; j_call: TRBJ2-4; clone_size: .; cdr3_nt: TGCAGTGCTAGACCGGGACTAGCGGGAGCGGGGGTCAAAAACATTCAGTACTTC; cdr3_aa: CSARPGLAGAGVKNIQYF
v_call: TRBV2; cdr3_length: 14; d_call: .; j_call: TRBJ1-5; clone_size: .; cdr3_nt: TGTGCCAACAGTGGGACCCAATTCCTTCAGCCCCAGCATTTT; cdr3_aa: CANSGTQFLQPQHF
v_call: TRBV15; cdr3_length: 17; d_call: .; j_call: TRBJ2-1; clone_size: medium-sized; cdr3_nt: TGTGCCACCAGCAGAGCGCTCCCCCGTAGCTCCTACAATGAGCAGTTCTTC; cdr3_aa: CATSRALPRSSYNEQFF
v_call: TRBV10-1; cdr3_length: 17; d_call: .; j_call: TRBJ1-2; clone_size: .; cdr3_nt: TGCGCCAGCAGTGAGAATCCTGGACCCGAGACTAACTATGGCTACACCTTC; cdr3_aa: CASSENPGPETNYGYTF
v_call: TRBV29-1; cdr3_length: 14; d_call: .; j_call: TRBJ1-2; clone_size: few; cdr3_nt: TGCAGCGTTGAAGGGACAGAGACTAACTATGGCTACACCTTC; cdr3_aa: CSVEGTETNYGYTF
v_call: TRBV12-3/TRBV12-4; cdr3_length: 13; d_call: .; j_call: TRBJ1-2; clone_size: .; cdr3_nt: TGTGCCAGCAGTGGTGGGCGGGCCTATGGCTACACCTTC; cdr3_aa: CASSGGRAYGYTF
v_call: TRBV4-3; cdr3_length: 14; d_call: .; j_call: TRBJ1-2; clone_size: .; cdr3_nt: TGCGCCAGCAGGGACTCTTCAAGTGACTATGGCTACACCTTC; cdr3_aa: CASRDSSSDYGYTF
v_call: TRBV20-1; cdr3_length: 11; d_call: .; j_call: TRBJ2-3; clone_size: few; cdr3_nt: TGCAGTGCTAGAGAAGGGGTCACGCAGTATTTT; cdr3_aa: CSAREGVTQYF
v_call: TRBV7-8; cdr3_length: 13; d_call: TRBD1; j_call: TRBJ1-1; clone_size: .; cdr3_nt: TGTGCCAGCAGCTTAGCCCGGGACAGAGAAGCTTTCTTT; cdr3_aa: CASSLARDREAFF
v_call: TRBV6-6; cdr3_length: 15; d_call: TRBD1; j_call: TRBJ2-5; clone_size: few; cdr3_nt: TGTGCCAGCAGCCAAGGACAGGGAGCCCTTGAGACCCAGTACTTC; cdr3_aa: CASSQGQGALETQYF
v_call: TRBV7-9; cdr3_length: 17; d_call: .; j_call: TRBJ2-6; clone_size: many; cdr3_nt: TGTGCCAGCACCATCGGTCAGGGTATGCCTGGGGCCAACGTCCTGACTTTC; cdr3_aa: CASTIGQGMPGANVLTF
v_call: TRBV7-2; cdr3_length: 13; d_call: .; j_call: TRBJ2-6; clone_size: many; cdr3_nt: TGTGCCAGCAGCTCCCCTGGGGCCAACGTCCTGACTTTC; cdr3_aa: CASSSPGANVLTF
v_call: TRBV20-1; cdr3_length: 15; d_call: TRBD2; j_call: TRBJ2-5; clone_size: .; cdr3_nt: TGCAGTGCTAGGGAGACTAGCGGGGGCTGGGAGACCCAGTACTTC; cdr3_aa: CSARETSGGWETQYF
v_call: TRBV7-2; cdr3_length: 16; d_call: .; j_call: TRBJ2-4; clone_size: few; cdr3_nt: TGTGCCAGCAGCTTAGACGGGAGGACAGACAAAAACATTCAGTACTTC; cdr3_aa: CASSLDGRTDKNIQYF
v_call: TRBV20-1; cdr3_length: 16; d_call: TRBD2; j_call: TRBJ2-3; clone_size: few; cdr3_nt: TGCAGTGCCGGGACTAGCGGGAGGTCGAGTACAGATACGCAGTATTTT; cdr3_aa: CSAGTSGRSSTDTQYF
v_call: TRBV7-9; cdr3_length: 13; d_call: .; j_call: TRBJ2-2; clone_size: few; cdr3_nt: TGTGCCAGCAGCTATACAGAGACCGGGGAGCTGTTTTTT; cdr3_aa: CASSYTETGELFF
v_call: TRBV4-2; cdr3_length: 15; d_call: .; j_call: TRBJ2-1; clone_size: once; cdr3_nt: TGTGCCAGCAGCCATCCCGACCGGGGAAACAATGAGCAGTTCTTC; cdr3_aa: CASSHPDRGNNEQFF
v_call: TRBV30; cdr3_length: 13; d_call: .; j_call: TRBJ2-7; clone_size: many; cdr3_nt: TGTGCCTGGACCCAAACAGGTCCCTACGAGCAGTACTTC; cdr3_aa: CAWTQTGPYEQYF
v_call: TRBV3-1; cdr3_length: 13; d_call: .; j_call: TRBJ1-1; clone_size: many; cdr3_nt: TGTGCCAGCAGCCAACTTAGGGACACTGAAGCTTTCTTT; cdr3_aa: CASSQLRDTEAFF
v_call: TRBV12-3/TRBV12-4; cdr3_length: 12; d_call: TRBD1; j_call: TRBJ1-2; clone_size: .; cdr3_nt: TGTGCCAGCAGTGGGGACAGGCGGGGCTACACCTTC; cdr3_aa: CASSGDRRGYTF
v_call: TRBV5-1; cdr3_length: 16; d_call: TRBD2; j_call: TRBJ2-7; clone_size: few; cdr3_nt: TGCGCCAGCAGCTTGGGGACTAGCGGGAGGGCCGATGAGCAGTACTTC; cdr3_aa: CASSLGTSGRADEQYF
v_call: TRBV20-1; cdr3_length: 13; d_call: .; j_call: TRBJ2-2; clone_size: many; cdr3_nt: TGCAGTGCTAGAGATGGAGCTGCCGGGGAGCTGTTTTTT; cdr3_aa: CSARDGAAGELFF
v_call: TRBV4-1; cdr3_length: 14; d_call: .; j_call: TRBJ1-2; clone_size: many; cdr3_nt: TGCGCCAGCAGCCGCCCCACAGGAGACTATGGCTACACCTTC; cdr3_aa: CASSRPTGDYGYTF
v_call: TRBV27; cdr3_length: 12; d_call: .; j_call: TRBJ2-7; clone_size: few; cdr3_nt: TGTGCCAGTCACCTCCAGGGGGGAGAGCAGTACTTC; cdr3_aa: CASHLQGGEQYF
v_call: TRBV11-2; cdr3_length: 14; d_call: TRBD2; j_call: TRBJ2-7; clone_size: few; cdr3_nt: TGTGCCAGCAGCTTTAGCGGGAACTCTTACGAGCAGTACTTC; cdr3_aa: CASSFSGNSYEQYF